This is a list of T cell receptor beta chains from one sample in a study of T cell repertoires in cytomegalovirus infection. From the reads, TCRdb called clonotypes with MiXCR, one entry per CDR3 protein. Altogether 570,000 or so distinct CDR3 sequences are present, 40% being singletons, with the ten largest covering 48%. Antigens for these TCRs are unknown. Sequences were derived from cultured PBMCs, sampled from culture after CMV antigen stimulation. These receptors all come from a human donor in good health (CMV status not recorded). Some clones in this sample may be carry-over from other donors' samples. CDR3s include the opening cysteine and the closing phenylalanine or tryptophan. The D gene is left open where the match is weak. Size tells how often a clone was seen (once, few, many) or the class of an expanded clone, and some rows leave it out.

V gene,J gene,clone size,D gene,CDR3 protein,CDR3 DNA
TRBV7-2,TRBJ2-5,few,.,CASIRTGGAYHSQETQYF,TGTGCCAGCATCAGGACCGGGGGCGCTTACCATTCCCAAGAGACCCAGTACTTC
TRBV27,TRBJ2-7,.,.,CASNSVDSYEQYF,TGTGCCAGCAATTCGGTCGACAGTTACGAGCAGTACTTC
TRBV7-6,TRBJ1-6,few,.,CASSLGQGTGSYNSPLHF,TGTGCCAGCAGCTTAGGGCAGGGGACGGGATCCTATAATTCACCCCTCCACTTT
TRBV15,TRBJ2-3,.,.,CATSRGGQADTQYF,TGTGCCACCAGCCGGGGCGGTCAGGCAGATACGCAGTATTTT
TRBV6-2/TRBV6-3,TRBJ2-5,.,.,CASSYPDPVETQYF,TGTGCCAGCAGTTACCCCGACCCGGTTGAGACCCAGTACTTC
TRBV5-1,TRBJ2-7,once,TRBD1,CASSLQGPEQYF,TGCGCCAGCAGCTTACAGGGGCCCGAGCAGTACTTC
TRBV4-1,TRBJ1-2,few,TRBD1,CASSFRDRDNYGYTF,TGCGCCAGCAGCTTCCGGGACAGGGATAACTATGGCTACACCTTC
TRBV4-2,TRBJ2-7,.,.,CASSQEEQGGYEQYF,TGTGCCAGCAGCCAAGAGGAGCAGGGGGGCTACGAGCAGTACTTC
TRBV7-2,TRBJ1-1,many,TRBD1,CASSTRQGADTEAFF,TGTGCCAGCAGCACCAGACAGGGGGCGGACACTGAAGCTTTCTTT
TRBV12-3/TRBV12-4,TRBJ2-2,few,.,CASSLPGTGELFF,TGTGCCAGCAGTTTACCGGGGACCGGGGAGCTGTTTTTT
TRBV5-3,TRBJ2-2,.,.,CASSKGHSTGELFF,TGTGCCAGCAGCAAGGGACATTCCACCGGGGAGCTGTTTTTT
TRBV6-1,TRBJ1-1,few,.,CASSHPGQANTEAFF,TGTGCCAGCAGCCACCCTGGGCAAGCGAACACTGAAGCTTTCTTT
TRBV7-2,TRBJ2-1,few,.,CASSPQGLLSYNEQFF,TGTGCCAGCAGCCCCCAGGGACTTCTCTCCTACAATGAGCAGTTCTTC
TRBV7-2,TRBJ1-2,.,TRBD1,CASSRQGSNYGYTF,TGTGCCAGCAGCCGACAGGGCTCTAACTATGGCTACACCTTC
TRBV6-8,TRBJ2-3,.,.,CASSYSTSQVSTDTQYF,TGTGCCAGCAGTTACTCGACCTCGCAAGTTAGCACAGATACGCAGTATTTT
TRBV7-2,TRBJ2-7,.,.,CASSLYPGSVYEQYF,TGTGCCAGCAGCTTATATCCTGGGAGTGTCTACGAGCAGTACTTC
TRBV20-1,TRBJ2-7,.,TRBD1,CSAGPPGQKHEQYF,TGCAGTGCTGGGCCCCCGGGACAGAAGCACGAGCAGTACTTC
TRBV6-5,TRBJ2-3,.,.,CASSYSHSRGDTDTQYF,TGTGCCAGCAGTTACTCACACTCAAGAGGGGACACAGATACGCAGTATTTT
TRBV6-2/TRBV6-3,TRBJ1-4,few,TRBD1,CASSSRTGANEKLFF,TGTGCCAGCAGTTCAAGGACAGGGGCTAATGAAAAACTGTTTTTT
TRBV6-6,TRBJ1-5,.,.,CASSYSGSRLYSNQPQHF,TGTGCCAGCAGTTATTCTGGGTCCCGACTCTATAGCAATCAGCCCCAGCATTTT
TRBV11-2,TRBJ2-1,.,TRBD1,CASSFSRQGRNEQFF,TGTGCCAGCAGCTTCTCGAGACAGGGACGCAATGAGCAGTTCTTC
TRBV6-6,TRBJ2-7,few,.,CASSYAGLHEQYF,TGTGCCAGCAGTTACGCGGGATTGCACGAGCAGTACTTC
TRBV11-2,TRBJ2-3,few,.,CASSLTDTDTQYF,TGTGCCAGCAGCTTAACAGACACAGATACGCAGTATTTT
TRBV20-1,TRBJ2-3,.,.,CSAKPTDFPRDTQYF,TGCAGTGCTAAACCCACGGACTTCCCCCGGGATACGCAGTATTTT
TRBV7-9,TRBJ1-4,.,.,CASSPGLGKLFF,TGTGCCAGCAGCCCCGGACTAGGAAAACTGTTTTTT
TRBV5-6,TRBJ1-2,.,.,CASSQGRLWGYTF,TGTGCCAGCAGCCAGGGACGCCTATGGGGCTACACCTTC
TRBV11-3,TRBJ2-1,.,TRBD2,CASSLRSGIGHEQFF,TGTGCCAGCAGCTTACGTAGCGGGATTGGGCATGAGCAGTTCTTC
TRBV7-6,TRBJ2-2,.,.,CASSRTANTGELFF,TGTGCCAGCAGCCGGACGGCGAACACCGGGGAGCTGTTTTTT
TRBV12-3/TRBV12-4,TRBJ2-3,.,TRBD2,CASSFWRGGLADTQYF,TGTGCCAGCAGTTTTTGGCGGGGGGGCCTGGCAGATACGCAGTATTTT
TRBV7-2,TRBJ2-1,few,.,CASSLGGGPDQFF,TGTGCCAGCAGCTTAGGAGGGGGGCCCGACCAGTTCTTC
TRBV7-2,TRBJ2-7,many,.,CASVSHAGQGYEQYF,TGTGCCAGCGTCTCCCATGCGGGGCAGGGCTACGAGCAGTACTTC
TRBV5-1,TRBJ2-3,.,TRBD2,CASRPSGGAADTQYF,TGCGCCAGCAGGCCTAGCGGGGGGGCCGCAGATACGCAGTATTTT